This T cell receptor beta chain was observed in a study of CD8 T cells in Susac syndrome. Germline CDR1 MNHEY, CDR2 SMNVEV (reference sequence). The CDR3 runs to 11 residues. Trimming shortened V by 3 bases and J by 8 bases, and 5 bases separated the two germline ends. RNA totalling 0.5 to 1 ug underwent reverse transcription with random hexamers. TCRdb recomputed calls from the immunoSEQ multiplex PCR reads with MiXCR, one row per CDR3 protein. The data contain 180,000 or so distinct CDR3 sequences, over 85% of them singletons. The chain links TRBV27 to TRBJ2-4, with no clear D. Input material: CD4+ T cells from PBMCs. The TCR comes from a human donor in good health. CDR3 nucleotides: TGTGCCAGCAGTTTCCGGGACATTCAGTACTTC. Its translation is CASSFRDIQYF.